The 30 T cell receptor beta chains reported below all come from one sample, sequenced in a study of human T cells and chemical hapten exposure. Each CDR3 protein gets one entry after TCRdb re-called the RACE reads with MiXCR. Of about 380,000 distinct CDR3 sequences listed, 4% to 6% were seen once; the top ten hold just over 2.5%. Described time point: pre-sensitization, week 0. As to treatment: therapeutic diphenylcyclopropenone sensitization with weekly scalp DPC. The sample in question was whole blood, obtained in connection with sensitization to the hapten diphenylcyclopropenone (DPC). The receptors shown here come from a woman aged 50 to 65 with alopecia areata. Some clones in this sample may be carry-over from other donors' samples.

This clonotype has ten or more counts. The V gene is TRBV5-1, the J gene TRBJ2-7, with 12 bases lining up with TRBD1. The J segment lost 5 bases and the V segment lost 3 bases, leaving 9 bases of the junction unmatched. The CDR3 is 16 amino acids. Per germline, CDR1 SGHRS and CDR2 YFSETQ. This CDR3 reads CASSYGTGGVFNEQYF. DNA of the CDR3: TGCGCCAGCAGCTACGGGACAGGGGGCGTTTTTAACGAGCAGTACTTC.

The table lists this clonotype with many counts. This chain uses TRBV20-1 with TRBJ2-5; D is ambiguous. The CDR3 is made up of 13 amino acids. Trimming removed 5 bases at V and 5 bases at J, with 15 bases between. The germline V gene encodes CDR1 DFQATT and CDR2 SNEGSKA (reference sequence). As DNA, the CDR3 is TGCAGTGCTGGCCTAGTGGAAGGGGAGACCCAGTACTTC. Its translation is CSAGLVEGETQYF.

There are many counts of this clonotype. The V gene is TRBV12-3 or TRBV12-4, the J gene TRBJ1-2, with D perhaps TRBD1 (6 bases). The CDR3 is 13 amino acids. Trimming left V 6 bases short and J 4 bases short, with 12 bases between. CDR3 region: CASSWTESYGYTF. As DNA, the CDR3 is TGTGCCAGCAGCTGGACAGAGAGCTATGGCTACACCTTC.

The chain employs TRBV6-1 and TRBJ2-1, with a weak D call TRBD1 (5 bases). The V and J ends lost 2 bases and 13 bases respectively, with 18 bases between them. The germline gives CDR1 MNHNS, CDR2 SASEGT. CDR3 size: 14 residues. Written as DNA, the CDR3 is TGTGCCAGCAGTGAATTTGCAGGGCCCCTTACCCAGTTCTTC. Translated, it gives CASSEFAGPLTQFF.

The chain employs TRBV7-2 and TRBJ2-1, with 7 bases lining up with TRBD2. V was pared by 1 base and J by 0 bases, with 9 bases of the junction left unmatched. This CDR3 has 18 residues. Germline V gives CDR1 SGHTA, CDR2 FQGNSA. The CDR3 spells CASSLVGGRANSYNEQFF. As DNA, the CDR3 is TGTGCCAGCAGCTTAGTTGGTGGGAGGGCAAACTCCTACAATGAGCAGTTCTTC.

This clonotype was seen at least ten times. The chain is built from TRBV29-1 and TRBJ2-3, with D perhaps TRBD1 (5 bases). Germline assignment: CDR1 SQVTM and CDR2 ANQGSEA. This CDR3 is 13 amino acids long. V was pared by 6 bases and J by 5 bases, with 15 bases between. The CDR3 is CSVLPGSIDTQYF. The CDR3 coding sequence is TGCAGCGTGCTCCCAGGGTCGATAGATACGCAGTATTTT.

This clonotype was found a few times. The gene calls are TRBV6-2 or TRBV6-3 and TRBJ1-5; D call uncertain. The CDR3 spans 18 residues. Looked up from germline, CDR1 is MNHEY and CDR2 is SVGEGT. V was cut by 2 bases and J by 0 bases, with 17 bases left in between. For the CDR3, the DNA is TGTGCCAGCAGTTACCGAGACGTCTTGGGATATAGCAATCAGCCCCAGCATTTT. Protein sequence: CASSYRDVLGYSNQPQHF.

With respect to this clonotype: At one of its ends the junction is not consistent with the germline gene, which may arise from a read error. CDR3 sequence (DNA): TGTGCCAGCAGTTCCGGGAACTCTGAAGCTTTCTTT. It encodes CASSSGNSEAFF. The chain has TRBV27 and TRBJ1-1; the D is unclear. Germline CDR1 reads MNHEY; CDR2 reads SMNVEV (reference sequence). This CDR3 has 12 residues.

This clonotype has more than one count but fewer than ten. The CDR3 protein is CASSPPEQGYNEQFF. DNA for the CDR3: TGTGCCAGCAGCCCCCCTGAGCAAGGCTACAATGAGCAGTTCTTC. This rearrangement joins TRBV7-9 to TRBJ2-1, with D uncertain. Deletions cut 5 bases from V and 3 bases from J, with 14 bases between. The length of the CDR3 is 15 residues. Germline-derived CDR1 and CDR2 are SEHNR and FQNEAQ (reference sequence).

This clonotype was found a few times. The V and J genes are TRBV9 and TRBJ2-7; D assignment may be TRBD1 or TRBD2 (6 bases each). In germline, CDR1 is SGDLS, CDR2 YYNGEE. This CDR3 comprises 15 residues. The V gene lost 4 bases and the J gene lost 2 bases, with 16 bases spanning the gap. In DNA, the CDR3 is TGTGCCAGCAGCTCAGGGGCGGGAACTACCTACGAGCAGTACTTC. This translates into CASSSGAGTTYEQYF. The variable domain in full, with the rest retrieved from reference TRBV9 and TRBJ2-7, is DSGVTQTPKHLITATGQRVTLRCSPRSGDLSVYWYQQSLDQGLQFLIQYYNGEERAKGNILERFSAQQFPDLHSELNLSSLELGDSALYFCASSSGAGTTYEQYFGPGTRLTVT.

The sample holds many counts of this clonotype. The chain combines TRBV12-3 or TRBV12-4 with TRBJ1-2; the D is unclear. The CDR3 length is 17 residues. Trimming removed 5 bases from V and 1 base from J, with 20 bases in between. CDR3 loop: CASSPLGGPQSNYGYTF. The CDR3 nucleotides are TGTGCCAGCAGTCCTCTTGGCGGCCCCCAGAGTAACTATGGCTACACCTTC.

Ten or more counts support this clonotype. The CDR3 spells CSAGTSGNHEQYF. As DNA, the CDR3 is TGCAGTGCCGGGACTAGCGGGAACCACGAGCAGTACTTC. The genes are TRBV20-1 and TRBJ2-7; 13 bases line up with TRBD2. The germline gives CDR1 DFQATT, CDR2 SNEGSKA (reference sequence). With 6 bases clipped from V and 5 bases from J, the junction kept 4 bases outside the gene matches. The CDR3 is made up of 13 amino acids.

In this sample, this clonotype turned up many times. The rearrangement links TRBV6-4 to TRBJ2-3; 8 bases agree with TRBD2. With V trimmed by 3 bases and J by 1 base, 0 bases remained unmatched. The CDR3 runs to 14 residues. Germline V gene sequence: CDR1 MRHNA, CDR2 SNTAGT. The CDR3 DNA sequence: TGTGCCAGCAGTGAGCGGGGGGGCACAGATACGCAGTATTTT. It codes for CASSERGGTDTQYF.

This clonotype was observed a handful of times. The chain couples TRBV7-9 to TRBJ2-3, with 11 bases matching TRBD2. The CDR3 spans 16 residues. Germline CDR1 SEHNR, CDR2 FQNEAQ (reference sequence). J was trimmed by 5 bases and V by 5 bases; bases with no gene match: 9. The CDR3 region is CASSPNSGGAEDTQYF. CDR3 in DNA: TGTGCCAGCAGCCCAAATAGCGGGGGGGCAGAAGATACGCAGTATTTT.

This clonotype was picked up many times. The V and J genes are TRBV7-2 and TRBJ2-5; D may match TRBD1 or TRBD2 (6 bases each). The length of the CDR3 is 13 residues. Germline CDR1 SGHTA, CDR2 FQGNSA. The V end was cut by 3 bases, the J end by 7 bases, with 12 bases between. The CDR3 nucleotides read TGTGCCAGCAGCTTGTTAGAGGGGGGGACCCAGTACTTC. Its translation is CASSLLEGGTQYF.

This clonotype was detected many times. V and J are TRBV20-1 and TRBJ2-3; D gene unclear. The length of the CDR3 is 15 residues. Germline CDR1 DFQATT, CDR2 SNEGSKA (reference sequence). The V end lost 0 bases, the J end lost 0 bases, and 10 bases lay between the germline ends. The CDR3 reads CSARDNRISTDTQYF. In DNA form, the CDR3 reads TGCAGTGCTAGAGATAACCGGATTAGCACAGATACGCAGTATTTT.

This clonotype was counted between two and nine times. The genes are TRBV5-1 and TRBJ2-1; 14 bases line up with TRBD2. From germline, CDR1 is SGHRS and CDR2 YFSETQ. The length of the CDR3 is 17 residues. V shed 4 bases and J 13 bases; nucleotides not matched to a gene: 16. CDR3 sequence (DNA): TGCGCCAGCAGCGACCTATCGACTAGCGGGAGGGGCCCCCCCCAGTTCTTC. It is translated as CASSDLSTSGRGPPQFF.

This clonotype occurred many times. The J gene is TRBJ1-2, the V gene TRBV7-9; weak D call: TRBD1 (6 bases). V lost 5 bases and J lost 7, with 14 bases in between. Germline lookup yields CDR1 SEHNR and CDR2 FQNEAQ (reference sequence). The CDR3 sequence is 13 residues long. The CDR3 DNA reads TGTGCCAGCAGCCCGGACAGAGCAAGTGGCTACACCTTC. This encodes CASSPDRASGYTF.

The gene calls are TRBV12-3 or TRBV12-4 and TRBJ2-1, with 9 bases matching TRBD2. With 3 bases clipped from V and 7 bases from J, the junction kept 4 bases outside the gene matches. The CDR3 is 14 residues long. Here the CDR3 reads CASSFRLAGNEQFF. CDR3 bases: TGTGCCAGCAGTTTTAGGCTAGCGGGAAATGAGCAGTTCTTC.

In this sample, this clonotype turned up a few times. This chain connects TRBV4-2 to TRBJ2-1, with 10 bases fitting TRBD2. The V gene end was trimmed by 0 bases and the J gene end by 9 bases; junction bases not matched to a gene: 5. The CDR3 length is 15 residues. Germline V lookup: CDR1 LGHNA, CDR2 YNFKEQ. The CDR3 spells CASSQEGTSDFEQFF. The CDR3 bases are TGTGCCAGCAGCCAAGAGGGGACTAGCGATTTTGAGCAGTTCTTC.

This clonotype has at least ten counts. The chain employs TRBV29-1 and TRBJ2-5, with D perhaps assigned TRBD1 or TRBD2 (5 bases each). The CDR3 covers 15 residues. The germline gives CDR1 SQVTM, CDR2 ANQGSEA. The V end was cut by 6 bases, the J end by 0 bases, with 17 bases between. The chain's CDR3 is CSVLLGDRYQETQYF. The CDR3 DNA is TGCAGCGTACTTTTAGGGGACCGGTACCAAGAGACCCAGTACTTC.

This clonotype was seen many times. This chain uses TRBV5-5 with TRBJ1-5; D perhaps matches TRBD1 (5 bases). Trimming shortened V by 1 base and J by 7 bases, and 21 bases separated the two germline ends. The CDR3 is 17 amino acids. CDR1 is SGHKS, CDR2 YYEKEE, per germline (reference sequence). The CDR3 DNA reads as TGTGCCAGCAGCTTGAGTTATGGGACGGGGATCACCCAGCCCCAGCATTTT. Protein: CASSLSYGTGITQPQHF.

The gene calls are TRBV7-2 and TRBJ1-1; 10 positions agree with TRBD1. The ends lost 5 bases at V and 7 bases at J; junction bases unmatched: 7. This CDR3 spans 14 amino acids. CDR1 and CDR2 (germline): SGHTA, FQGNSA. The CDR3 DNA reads TGTGCCAGCAGCCCCCACCGGGACAGGGGTGAAGCTTTCTTT. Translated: CASSPHRDRGEAFF.

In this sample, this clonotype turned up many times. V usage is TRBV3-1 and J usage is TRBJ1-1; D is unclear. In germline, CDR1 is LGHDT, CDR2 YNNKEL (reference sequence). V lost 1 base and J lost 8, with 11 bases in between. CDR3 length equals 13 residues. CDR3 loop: CASSQVGGAEAFF. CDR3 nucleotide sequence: TGTGCCAGCAGCCAAGTCGGTGGAGCCGAAGCTTTCTTT.

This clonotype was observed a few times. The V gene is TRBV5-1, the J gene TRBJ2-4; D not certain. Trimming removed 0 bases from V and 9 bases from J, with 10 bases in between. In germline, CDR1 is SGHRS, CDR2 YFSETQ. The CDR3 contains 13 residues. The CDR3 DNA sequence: TGCGCCAGCAGCTTGGACCCGCCGGGCATTCAGTACTTC. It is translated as CASSLDPPGIQYF. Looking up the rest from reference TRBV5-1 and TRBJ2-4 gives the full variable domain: KAGVTQTPRYLIKTRGQQVTLSCSPISGHRSVSWYQQTPGQGLQFLFEYFSETQRNKGNFPGRFSGRQFSNSRSEMNVSTLELGDSALYLCASSLDPPGIQYFGAGTRLSVL.

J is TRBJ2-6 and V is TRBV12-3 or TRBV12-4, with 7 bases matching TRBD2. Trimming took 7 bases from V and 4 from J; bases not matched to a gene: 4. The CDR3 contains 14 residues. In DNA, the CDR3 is TGTGCCAGCAACCTAGCGGCCGGGGCCAACGTCCTGACTTTC. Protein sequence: CASNLAAGANVLTF.

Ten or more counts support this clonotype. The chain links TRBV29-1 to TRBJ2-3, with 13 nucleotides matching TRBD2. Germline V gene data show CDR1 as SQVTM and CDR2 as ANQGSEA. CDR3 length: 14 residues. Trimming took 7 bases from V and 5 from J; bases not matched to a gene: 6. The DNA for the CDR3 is TGCAGCGCGGGACTAGCGGGGACGGGAGATACGCAGTATTTT. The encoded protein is CSAGLAGTGDTQYF.

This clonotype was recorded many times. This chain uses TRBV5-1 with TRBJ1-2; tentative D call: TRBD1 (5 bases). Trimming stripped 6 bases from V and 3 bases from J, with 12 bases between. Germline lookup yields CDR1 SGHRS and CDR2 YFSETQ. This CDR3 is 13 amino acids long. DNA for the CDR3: TGCGCCAGCATAAGGGACGGAGACTATGGCTACACCTTC. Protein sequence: CASIRDGDYGYTF.

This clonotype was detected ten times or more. The CDR3 DNA follows: TGTGCCACCCTGGACGGTCCGTATGGCTACACCTTC. Translated, it gives CATLDGPYGYTF. V gene TRBV2 combines with J gene TRBJ1-2; D remains ambiguous. The V end was cut by 10 bases, the J end by 5 bases, with 14 bases between. Germline CDR1 and CDR2: SNHLY and FYNNEI. The CDR3 spans 12 residues.

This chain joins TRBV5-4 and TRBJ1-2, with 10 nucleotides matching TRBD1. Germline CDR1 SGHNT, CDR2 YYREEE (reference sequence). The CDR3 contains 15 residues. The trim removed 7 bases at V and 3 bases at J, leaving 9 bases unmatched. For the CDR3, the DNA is TGTGCCAGCTTATCCGGGACAGGGGTGGACTATGGCTACACCTTC. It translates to CASLSGTGVDYGYTF.